This T cell receptor beta chain was captured in a study of memory CD4+ T cells and cytomegalovirus serostatus. Turning to the study itself: Donors were healthy Belgian adults, 10 or so CMV seropositive and around 23 seronegative.

Clones were sequenced by immunoSEQ multiplex PCR, and TCRdb holds only the in-frame ones, with some missing. The sample consists of 35,000 to 50,000 clones, around 78% of them appearing once. The CDR3 is made up of 11 amino acids. From germline, CDR1 is MNHEY and CDR2 SVGAGI. Between the trimmed V and J ends, which lost 5 bases and 9 bases, there was a span of 10 bases. Study-wide points: Suggested: most of the CMV-linked TCR signature lies in CD4+ memory cells.

The sort gate was single viable CD3+CD4+CD8-CD45RO+ cells for memory CD4+ T cells. CD4+ T cells were isolated by positive magnetic selection. Concerning this clone itself: Its target is unknown.

V gene TRBV6-5 combines with J gene TRBJ1-1; D is perhaps TRBD1 (5 bases). The clonotype originates from an adult in good health and CMV-seronegative. Sequenced material: memory CD4+ T cells from blood. CDR3 sequence (DNA): TGTGCCAGCAGTGGGGGTATAAAAGCTTTCTTT. This gives the protein CASSGGIKAFF.